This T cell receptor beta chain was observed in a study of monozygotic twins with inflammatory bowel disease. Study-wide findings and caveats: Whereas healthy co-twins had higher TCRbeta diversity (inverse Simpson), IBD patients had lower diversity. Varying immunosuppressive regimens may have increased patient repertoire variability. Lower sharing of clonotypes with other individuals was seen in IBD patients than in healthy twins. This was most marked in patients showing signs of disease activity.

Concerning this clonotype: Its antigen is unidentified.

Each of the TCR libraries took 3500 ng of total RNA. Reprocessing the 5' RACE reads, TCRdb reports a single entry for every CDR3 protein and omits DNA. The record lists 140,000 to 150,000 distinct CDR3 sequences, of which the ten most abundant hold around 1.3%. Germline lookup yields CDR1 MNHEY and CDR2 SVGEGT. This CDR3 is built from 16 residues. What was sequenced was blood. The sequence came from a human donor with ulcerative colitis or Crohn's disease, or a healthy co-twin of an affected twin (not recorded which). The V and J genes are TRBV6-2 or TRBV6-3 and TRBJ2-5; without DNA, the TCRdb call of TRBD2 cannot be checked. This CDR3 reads CASSYGPAGEDETQYF.